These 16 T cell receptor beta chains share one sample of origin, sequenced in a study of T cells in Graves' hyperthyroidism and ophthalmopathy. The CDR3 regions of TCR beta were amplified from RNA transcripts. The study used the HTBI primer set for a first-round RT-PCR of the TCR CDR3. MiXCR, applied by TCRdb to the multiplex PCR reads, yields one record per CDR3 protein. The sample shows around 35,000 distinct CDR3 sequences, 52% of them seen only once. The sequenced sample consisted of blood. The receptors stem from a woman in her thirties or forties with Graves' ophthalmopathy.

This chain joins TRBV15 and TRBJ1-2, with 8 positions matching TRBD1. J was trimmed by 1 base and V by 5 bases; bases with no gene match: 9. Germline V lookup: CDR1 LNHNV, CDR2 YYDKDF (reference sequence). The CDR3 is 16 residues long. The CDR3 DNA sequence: TGTGCCACCAGCTCCCGGGACAGGACTTATAACTATGGCTACACCTTC. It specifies CATSSRDRTYNYGYTF.

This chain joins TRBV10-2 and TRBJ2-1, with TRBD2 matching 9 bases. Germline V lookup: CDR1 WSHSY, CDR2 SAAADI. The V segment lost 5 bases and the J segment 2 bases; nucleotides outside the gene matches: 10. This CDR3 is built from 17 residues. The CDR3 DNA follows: TGCGCCAGCAGTAGACGTACGACTAGCGGAGCCTACAATGAGCAGTTCTTC. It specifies CASSRRTTSGAYNEQFF.

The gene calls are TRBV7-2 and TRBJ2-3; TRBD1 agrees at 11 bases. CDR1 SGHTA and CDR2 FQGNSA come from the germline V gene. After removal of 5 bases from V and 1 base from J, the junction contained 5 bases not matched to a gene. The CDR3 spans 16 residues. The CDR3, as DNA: TGTGCCAGCAGCACGGGACAGGGGGTACGCACAGATACGCAGTATTTT. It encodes CASSTGQGVRTDTQYF.

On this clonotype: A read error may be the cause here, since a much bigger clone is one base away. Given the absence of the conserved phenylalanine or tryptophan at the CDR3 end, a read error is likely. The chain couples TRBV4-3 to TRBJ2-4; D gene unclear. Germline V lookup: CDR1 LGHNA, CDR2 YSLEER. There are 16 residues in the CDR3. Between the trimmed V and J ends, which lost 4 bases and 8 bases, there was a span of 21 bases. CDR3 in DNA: TGCGCCAGCAGCCGCGATGCGACATCTCAAAAGGACATTCAGTACTGC. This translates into CASSRDATSQKDIQYC.

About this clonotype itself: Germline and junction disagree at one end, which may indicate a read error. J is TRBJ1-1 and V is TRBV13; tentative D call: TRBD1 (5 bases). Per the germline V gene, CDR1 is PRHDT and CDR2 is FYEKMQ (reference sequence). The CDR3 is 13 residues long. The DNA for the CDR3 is TGTGCCAGCAGCTTCAGGGTGAACACGGAAGCTTTCTTT. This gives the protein CASSFRVNTEAFF.

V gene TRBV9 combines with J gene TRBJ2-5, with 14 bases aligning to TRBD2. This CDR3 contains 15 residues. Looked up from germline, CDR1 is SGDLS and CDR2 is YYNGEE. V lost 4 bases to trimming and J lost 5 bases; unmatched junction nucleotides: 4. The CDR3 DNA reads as TGTGCCAGCAGCCTCGGGACTAGCGGGAGCGAGACCCAGTACTTC. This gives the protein CASSLGTSGSETQYF.

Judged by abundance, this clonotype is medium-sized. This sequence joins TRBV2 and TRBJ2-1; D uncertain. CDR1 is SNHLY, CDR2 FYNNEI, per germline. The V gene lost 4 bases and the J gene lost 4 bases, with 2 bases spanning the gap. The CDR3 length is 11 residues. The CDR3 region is CASSVYNEQFF. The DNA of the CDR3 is TGTGCCAGCAGTGTTTACAATGAGCAGTTCTTC.

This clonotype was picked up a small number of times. The CDR3 region has the DNA TGTGCCAGCAGCTTAGGAAGCGGGCAAGAGACCCAGTACTTC. Translating gives CASSLGSGQETQYF. The V gene is TRBV11-2, the J gene TRBJ2-5, with D maybe TRBD2 (6 bases). Trimming took 1 base from V and 2 from J, leaving 8 bases between them. This CDR3 has 14 amino acids. Germline V CDR1 and CDR2: SGHAT, FQNNGV.

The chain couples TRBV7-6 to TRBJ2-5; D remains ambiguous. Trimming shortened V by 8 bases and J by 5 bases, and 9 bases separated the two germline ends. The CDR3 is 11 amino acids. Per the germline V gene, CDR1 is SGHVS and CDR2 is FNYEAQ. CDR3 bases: TGTGCCAGCGCTAAGGTGGAGACCCAGTACTTC. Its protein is CASAKVETQYF.

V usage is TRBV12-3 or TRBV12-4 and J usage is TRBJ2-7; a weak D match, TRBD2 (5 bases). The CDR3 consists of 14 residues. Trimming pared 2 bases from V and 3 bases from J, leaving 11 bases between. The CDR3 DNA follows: TGTGCCAGCAGTTTATCGGGATCCCGCTACGAGCAGTACTTC. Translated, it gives CASSLSGSRYEQYF.

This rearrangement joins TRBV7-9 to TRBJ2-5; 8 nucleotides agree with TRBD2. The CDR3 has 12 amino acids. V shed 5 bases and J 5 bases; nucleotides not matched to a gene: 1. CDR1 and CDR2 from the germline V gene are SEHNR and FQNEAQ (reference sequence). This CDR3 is CASSPSGETQYF. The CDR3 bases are TGTGCCAGCAGCCCTAGCGGGGAGACCCAGTACTTC.

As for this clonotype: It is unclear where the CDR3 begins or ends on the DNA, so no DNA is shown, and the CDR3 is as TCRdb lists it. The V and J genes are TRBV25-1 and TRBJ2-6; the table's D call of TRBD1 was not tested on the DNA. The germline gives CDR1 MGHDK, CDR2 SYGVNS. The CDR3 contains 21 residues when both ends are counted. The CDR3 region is CASSIYLCSVERGSGANVLTF.

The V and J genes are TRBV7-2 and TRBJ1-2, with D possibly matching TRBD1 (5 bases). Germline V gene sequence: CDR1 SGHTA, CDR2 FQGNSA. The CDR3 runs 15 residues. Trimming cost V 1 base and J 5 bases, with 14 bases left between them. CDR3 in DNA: TGTGCCAGCAGCTTAGTGTTTAGCGGGGGATATGGCTACACCTTC. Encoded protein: CASSLVFSGGYGYTF.

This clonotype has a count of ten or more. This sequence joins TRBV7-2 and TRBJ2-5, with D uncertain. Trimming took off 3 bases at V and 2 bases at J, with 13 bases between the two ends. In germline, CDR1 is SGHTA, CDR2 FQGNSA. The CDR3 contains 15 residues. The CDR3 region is CASSFNPLGQETQYF. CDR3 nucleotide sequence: TGTGCCAGCAGCTTTAATCCGCTAGGGCAAGAGACCCAGTACTTC.

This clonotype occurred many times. DNA of the CDR3: TGTGCCAGCAGCTTAGAAAGGGTGGAGACCCAGTACTTC. Protein product: CASSLERVETQYF. V is TRBV7-2 and J is TRBJ2-5, with D hard to call. Germline CDR1 SGHTA, CDR2 FQGNSA. This CDR3 has 13 residues. Trimming removed 1 base from V and 5 bases from J, with 8 bases in between.

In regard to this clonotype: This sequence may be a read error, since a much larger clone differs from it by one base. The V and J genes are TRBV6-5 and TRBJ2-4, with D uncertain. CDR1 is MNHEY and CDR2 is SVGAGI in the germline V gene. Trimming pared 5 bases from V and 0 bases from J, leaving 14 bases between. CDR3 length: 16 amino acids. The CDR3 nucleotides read TGTGCCAGCAGTGAAAGACTGGGCATAGCCAAAAACATTCAGTACTTC. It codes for CASSERLGIAKNIQYF.